The subject of this entry is one T cell receptor (beta chain). This clone was seen more than once but under ten times. No antigen is known for it. Base quality data are lacking; no much larger clone is found one base away. CDR1 LNHDA and CDR2 SQIVND are derived from the germline V gene (reference sequence). The CDR3 starts with the cysteine, ends with the phenylalanine, and has 13 residues. The only DNA kept is the CDR3, 39 bases in frame from the first base. V sheds 3 bases and J sheds 5 bases, leaving 8 bases between their ends. The record originates from a study of cytomegalovirus exposure and HLA in healthy donors (dated by TCRdb to 2017 to 2019). Broadly, across the study: In an earlier analysis of 550 to 750 of the donors, around 290 Gb of sequence data and 90 million to 130 million unique TCR beta sequences from about 179 million T cells were reported. Besides the first cohort of 666 subjects, a separate validation cohort made up of 120 different subjects was used. The study combined high-throughput TCR immunosequencing, statistical association of individual TCRs with disease status, and machine learning to predict cytomegalovirus infection status. Donor age, sex, ethnicity and CMV serostatus were compiled together with the repertoire data. Class I and class II HLA loci were covered by the typing at four-digit resolution. Every repertoire in the discovery cohort had been generated on one and the same sequencing platform. A later genetic analysis used genome-wide SNP genotypes for about 60% of the roughly 700 donors, treating that subset as a discovery cohort. The genetic ancestry cluster associated with self-reported Caucasian donors included 81% of the 398 genotyped donors. The study aimed to test whether cataloging public T cell receptors could reveal signatures of past pathogen exposure. The later analysis used no new phenotypic data to find candidate immune exposures, relying instead on TCR beta sequences and their occurrence across donors. Five DR-DQ haplotypes were handled as single units for association and clustering, since linkage in the cohort was strong. The study used immunosequencing to profile the T cell repertoires of approximately 640 subjects and linked those repertoires to cytomegalovirus serostatus. Among about 360 genotyped donors of the cohort, an average of roughly 240,000 unique TCR beta nucleotide sequences were sequenced per donor, 15% to 20% of them non-productive. A later analysis re-analyzed previously published TCR beta repertoires from 666 donors and added high-resolution HLA genotyping to study TCR occurrence patterns. An early release that covered about 640 HLA-typed donors contained approximately 290 gigabases of sequencing data and about 93 million unique TCR sequences. In an earlier analysis of a few hundred of the donors, high-throughput TCR beta sequencing was used to judge whether each TCR beta V gene segment behaved as functional or pseudogenic. The number of donors typed differed by locus, with 629-630 for A, B, C, DRB1 and DQB1, around 500 for DQA1, 606 for DPA1, and around 460 for DPB1. Overall study results and their limits: The classifier was reported to diagnose cytomegalovirus status with high specificity and sensitivity in both the original and validation cohorts. Correlated functional status among segregating V segments might reflect linkage disequilibrium, but an unknown experimental factor could not be ruled out. A further reported finding was that TCR beta sequences accurately predicted the HLA-A and HLA-B alleles for most subjects in the first cohort. In an earlier analysis of some 540 of the donors, most TCR beta V segments appeared in productive rearrangements about 87% or about 30% of the time, broadly matching IMGT annotations. Because counts were too low, some 16 rarely observed V segments, including chromosome 9 orphons, were excluded from the earlier analysis of 587 of the donors. A later analysis found that most CMV-associated TCR beta chains appeared HLA-restricted, with HLA associations seemingly driven largely by CMV exposure. In this cohort, only TCR beta chains were sequenced, and detectable features were limited by the absence of alpha or paired-chain data. The authors suggested that the approach could potentially be generalized to other disease states and immunological phenotypes. Compared with equally common non-associated chains, HLA-associated TCR beta chains in a later analysis were more clonally expanded and had lower generation probabilities. Compared with the 666-donor mean, donors in an Asian-associated ancestry cluster had fewer N-insertions in productive TCRs, according to a later genetic analysis. A later analysis reported that several top co-occurrence clusters appeared linked to parvovirus B19, influenza, CMV and Epstein-Barr virus. The study gave a list of under 200 TCR beta chains associated with cytomegalovirus. The sequencing pipeline was judged likely to have produced a cluster of highly shared sequence variants as a technical artifact. Immune exposure information for the cohort was limited to CMV serostatus. A few of the identified cytomegalovirus-associated TCR beta chains were confirmed in vitro to be specific for cytomegalovirus antigens. In a later analysis, TCR association rates were found to vary across HLA loci, with the most associated TCRs seen for DRB1 alleles and the fewest for HLA-C alleles. Sequencing depth was assumed to be roughly uniform across donors in the presence/absence analyses, though that assumption may not hold. Specific HLA alleles were associated with 16,951 TCR beta sequences at a false discovery rate of 0.05 in a later analysis. HLA typing was unavailable for some donors at each locus, so association tests used only the typed subset. The 87-base-pair reads could not distinguish some IMGT-functional V segments, including TRBV6-2 and TRBV6-3, so those segments were excluded. A later genetic analysis associated a missense DCLRE1C variant with V-gene and J-gene trimming of TCR beta chains, and an independent cohort replicated the association. Assigning TCR associations to individual alleles was difficult when HLA alleles, especially DR and DQ, strongly co-occurred. While some public TCRs were present in many individuals, most TCR sequences turned up only very rarely across donors.

Library prep was done by the immunoSEQ multiplex PCR assay. For the multiplex PCR, a mixture combining 60 forward primers for TCR Vbeta segments and 13 reverse primers for TCR Jbeta segments was used. Amplification of the CDR3 region of rearranged TCR beta genes was performed with a multiplex PCR assay on genomic DNA. The amplified TCR beta libraries were sequenced on the Illumina HiSeq System as 87-base-pair reads. Turning to the authors' computational methods: In a later analysis, roughly 80 million unique TCR beta chains were counted across the approximately 670 repertoires, and about 10 million of these chains were shared by at least two donors. Raw reads were error-corrected and collapsed into unique sequences by a nearest-neighbor algorithm in which closely related sequences were merged to remove PCR and sequencing errors. CDR3 sequences were aligned to IMGT reference sequences to assign V, D and J gene segments. For a sequence to be retained, a match of at least six nucleotides to both a V gene segment and a J gene segment was required. A rearrangement was called productive if the CDR3 had no stop codons and remained in frame with V and J, and every other rearrangement was called non-productive. CDR3 was defined according to IMGT convention as the region running from the second conserved V-encoded cysteine to the conserved J-encoded phenylalanine. In an earlier analysis of 550 to 650 of the donors, sequences lacking an unambiguous match to a single V gene segment were excluded. In an earlier analysis of some 590 of the donors, a V segment was called functional when productive rearrangements were above 56.7%, and segregating when the standard deviation between donors exceeded 5%. A statistical classification framework was developed to diagnose cytomegalovirus status using the catalog of TCR beta chain sequences. A later analysis assigned V and J genes by comparing TCR nucleotide sequences with IMGT/GENE-DB human TR gene sequences. In a later analysis, CDR3 sequences and most-parsimonious VDJ recombination scenarios were assigned using the TCRdist pipeline. In a later analysis, each TCR beta chain was defined by its CDR3 amino acid sequence together with its V-gene family, and reads lacking a unique V-gene family were excluded. As a way to deal with suspected cross-contamination and a sequencing artifact, a later analysis dropped 500 to 700 nucleotide sequences that were highly shared and had low generation probability. In a later analysis, a clonal expansion index for each public chain was calculated from normalized within-repertoire ranks of inferred template counts. In a later analysis, generation probabilities were computed with a VDJ recombination model fitted to out-of-frame rearrangements, and the resulting probabilities were checked against IGoR. A later analysis scored TCR-TCR, TCR-HLA and TCR-CMV co-occurrence with hypergeometric tests, applying a repertoire-size bias correction to TCR pairs. To estimate false discovery rates, a later analysis permuted the HLA or CMV assignments 20 times. A later analysis grouped co-occurring TCRs with DBSCAN, adding TCRdist sequence similarity when clustering within HLA-allele-positive subsets. Co-occurrence clustering excluded repertoires with fewer than 30,000 or more than 120,000 public chains, plus five with anomalous nucleotide sharing. TCRdb took over this immuneACCESS table, retaining in-frame rearrangements with V and J assigned. Such tables are incomplete; in checked studies, under half of the missing clones stem from an unresolved V gene, and the remainder is unexplained. That table is the source of V, J and clone size, and D and trimming were worked out from the DNA. This sample lists 120,000 or so clones; more than 9% were detected once. Around 4.6% of the sample goes to the ten largest clones.

The cohort was made up of 666 healthy bone marrow donors. Cohort members were all nominally healthy when sampled, although unrecorded immune exposures were likely present. The donor tested CMV seropositive and was one of the 289 seropositive cohort members. A peripheral blood sample was collected from each donor, and TCR beta sequencing was performed on peripheral blood mononuclear cells. Genomic DNA extraction from the blood cell samples was performed with the Qiagen DNeasy Blood Extraction Kit. The V gene is TRBV19 and the J gene is TRBJ2-1; too little of a D gene remains to name it. The sequence came from a woman between 18 and 29 years old in good health and CMV-seropositive. The material sequenced was PBMCs. CDR3 region: CASSIRNHNEQFF. DNA sequence: TGTGCCAGTAGTATCAGGAACCACAATGAGCAGTTCTTC.